This entry lists 14 T cell receptor beta chains sequenced from one sample in a study of blood T cell repertoires in COVID-19 (dated by TCRdb to the early 2020s). The library relied on the immunoSEQ multiplex PCR assay. TCRdb stores this immuneACCESS table with in-frame sequences only. Part of the clones is absent; in the studies checked, under half of the shortfall reflects unresolved V genes, and no reason is known for the rest. The sample table lists approximately 150,000 clones, 84% of them with a count of one. Of the sample, under 5.5% falls within the top ten clones. The specimen was peripheral blood. These receptors were obtained from a human donor in a cohort sampled during active COVID-19.

This rearrangement joins TRBV24-1 to TRBJ1-4; 8 nucleotides line up with TRBD1. V lost 5 bases, J lost 6 bases, and 7 bases stayed unmatched. The germline V gene has CDR1 KGHDR and CDR2 SFDVKD. This CDR3 contains 15 residues. The CDR3 nucleotides read TGTGCCACCAGTGGCTCGAACAGGGGGGATGAAAAACTGTTTTTT. This codes for CATSGSNRGDEKLFF.

This clone was picked up a small number of times. The chain carries TRBV19 and TRBJ2-5; no clear D. With 2 bases removed from V and 1 base from J, the gap between germline ends came to 11 bases. In germline, CDR1 is LNHDA, CDR2 SQIVND (reference sequence). CDR3 size: 15 residues. The DNA of the CDR3 is TGTGCCAGTAGTATATCCGTTACAGCCCAAGAGACCCAGTACTTC. This translates into CASSISVTAQETQYF.

The CDR3 sequence is CSVRPAGDNEQFF. CDR3 nucleotide sequence: TGCAGCGTTCGACCAGCGGGGGACAATGAGCAGTTCTTC. V and J are TRBV29-1 and TRBJ2-1; 8 bases agree with TRBD2. Per germline, CDR1 SQVTM and CDR2 ANQGSEA. The length of the CDR3 is 13 residues. After removal of 5 bases from V and 5 bases from J, the junction contained 5 bases not matched to a gene.

The rearrangement joins TRBV28 to TRBJ2-2, with 9 bases fitting TRBD1. Per the germline V gene, CDR1 is MDHEN and CDR2 is SYDVKM. CDR3 length: 15 residues. V lost 5 bases and J lost 4; bases outside the gene matches: 5. CDR3 nucleotides: TGTGCCAGCAGTACAGGGGGCGCGTTCACCGGGGAGCTGTTTTTT. It specifies CASSTGGAFTGELFF.

The J gene is TRBJ2-3, the V gene TRBV5-1, with 7 bases matching TRBD1. V shed 1 base and J 2 bases; nucleotides not matched to a gene: 4. CDR1 and CDR2 (germline): SGHRS, YFSETQ. CDR3 length: 15 residues. In DNA form, the CDR3 reads TGCGCCAGCAGCTTGAGTACAGGGGACACAGATACGCAGTATTTT. Its translation: CASSLSTGDTDTQYF.

The chain joins TRBV19 to TRBJ2-1; TRBD2 matches 8 bases. The V and J ends lost 7 bases and 9 bases, in that order; junction bases with no gene match: 14. Germline CDR1 reads LNHDA; CDR2 reads SQIVND (reference sequence). CDR3 length: 15 amino acids. The chain's CDR3 is CASTLAGTRRGEQFF. The DNA for the CDR3 is TGTGCCAGTACTCTAGCGGGCACACGGCGGGGTGAGCAGTTCTTC.

V gene TRBV19 combines with J gene TRBJ2-3; weak D call: TRBD1 (6 bases). Germline V gene lookup returns CDR1 LNHDA and CDR2 SQIVND (reference sequence). The CDR3 length is 14 residues. With 3 bases removed from V and 3 bases from J, the gap between germline ends came to 10 bases. The CDR3 DNA reads TGTGCCAGTAGTATTCAGGGGACGACAGATACGCAGTATTTT. Translated: CASSIQGTTDTQYF.

The chain links TRBV19 to TRBJ2-3, with 7 bases aligning to TRBD2. The CDR3 is 14 residues long. Germline assignment: CDR1 LNHDA and CDR2 SQIVND (reference sequence). Trimming took 6 bases from V and 7 from J; bases not matched to a gene: 10. CDR3 sequence reads: CASRGGGSRNTQYF. The CDR3 nucleotides read TGTGCCAGTAGGGGCGGGGGTTCACGAAATACGCAGTATTTT.

The chain joins TRBV6-6 to TRBJ2-3; D uncertain. V was clipped by 7 bases and J by 2 bases, with 10 bases between them. CDR1 MNHNY and CDR2 SVGAGI come from the germline V gene (reference sequence). This CDR3 has 13 amino acids. CDR3 bases: TGTGCCAGCAATGCGGAGCTCACAGATACGCAGTATTTT. Protein product: CASNAELTDTQYF.

This chain links TRBV27 with TRBJ2-1, with 8 bases that match TRBD1. The CDR3 covers 16 residues. CDR1 and CDR2 from the germline V gene are MNHEY and SMNVEV (reference sequence). V lost 4 bases to trimming and J lost 8 bases; unmatched junction nucleotides: 13. CDR3 residues: CASSSSARGRLDEQFF. Here the CDR3 DNA reads TGTGCCAGCAGTTCGTCCGCCAGGGGGCGACTAGATGAGCAGTTCTTC.

This clone occurred once. The rearrangement joins TRBV6-5 to TRBJ2-1; D not resolved. Germline V gene lookup returns CDR1 MNHEY and CDR2 SVGAGI. V gave up 2 bases and J gave up 0 bases, with 8 bases separating them. The CDR3 spans 15 residues. This chain's CDR3 is CASSYAGFSYNEQFF. In nucleotides, the CDR3 is TGTGCCAGCAGTTACGCAGGTTTCTCCTACAATGAGCAGTTCTTC.

V gene TRBV5-1 combines with J gene TRBJ1-1; TRBD1 agrees at 12 bases. The V segment lost 7 bases and the J segment 2 bases; nucleotides outside the gene matches: 6. The CDR3 contains 15 residues. Germline assignment: CDR1 SGHRS and CDR2 YFSETQ. CDR3 in DNA: TGCGCCAGCGTCATCGGGACAGGGGGCAACACTGAAGCTTTCTTT. Translated, it gives CASVIGTGGNTEAFF.

In nucleotides, the CDR3 is TGTGCCAGCACCCTGACCGGGACTACCTCCGAGCAGTACTTC. This encodes CASTLTGTTSEQYF. This chain uses TRBV11-2 with TRBJ2-7, with TRBD2 identical over 7 bases. Looked up from germline, CDR1 is SGHAT and CDR2 is FQNNGV. The junction had 12 bases not matched to a gene; V was cut back by 7 bases and J by 6 bases. The CDR3 consists of 14 residues.

This clone has only one observation. The junction and the germline gene differ at one end; a read error may be behind it. V and J are TRBV7-7 and TRBJ2-3; TRBD2 agrees at 12 bases. The length of the CDR3 is 15 residues. Germline CDR1 reads SSHAT; CDR2 reads FNYEAQ (reference sequence). CDR3 sequence (DNA): TGTGCTAGCAGTTCCGGACTAGCGGGAAGGGGTACGCAGTATTTT. Its translation: CASSSGLAGRGTQYF.